This T cell receptor beta chain was sequenced for a study of shared clonotypes between healthy human individuals. This clone appeared once. Its antigen remains unknown. Among the donors, all were Caucasian adults who lived in Nashville, Tennessee. Investigators divided CD4+ cells into CD45RA+ naive and CD45RA-negative memory subsets. Trimming took off 2 bases at V and 4 bases at J, with 15 bases between the two ends. The CDR3 consists of 14 residues. CDR1 SQVTM and CDR2 ANQGSEA come from the germline V gene. The repertoire was sequenced with immunoSEQ multiplex PCR; TCRdb's copy has only in-frame clones and lacks some. The sample records about 1 million clones, more than 75% being singletons. Study-level results: Few donors restricted represented genetic and exposure-history diversity.

Sample: memory CD4+ T cells from PBMCs. Subset in this sample: CD45RA-negative fraction. The chain uses TRBV29-1 and TRBJ2-7; D is unclear. This TCR was recovered from a young man in good health. Some clones in this sample may be carry-over from other donors' samples. CDR3: CSVETQGYGYEQYF. DNA for the CDR3: TGCAGCGTTGAAACCCAAGGATATGGATACGAGCAGTACTTC.